Listed here are 21 T cell receptor beta chains from one sample, sequenced in a study of blood T cell repertoires in COVID-19. Profiled with immunoSEQ multiplex PCR; TCRdb holds only in-frame clones, not every one. The sample consists of some 350,000 clones, 80% to 90% of them appearing once. What was sequenced was PBMCs or T cells enriched from blood (not recorded which). These receptors all come from a man aged 25 to 45 who had recovered from COVID-19.

This rearrangement joins TRBV5-1 to TRBJ2-1; TRBD2 aligns across 12 bases. Germline-derived CDR1 and CDR2 are SGHRS and YFSETQ. The junction had 8 bases not matched to a gene; V was cut back by 3 bases and J by 7 bases. The CDR3 extends over 16 amino acids. The DNA for the CDR3 is TGCGCCAGCAGCTCTCAACTAGCGGGGGGCGGAAATGAGCAGTTCTTC. It encodes CASSSQLAGGGNEQFF.

This chain joins TRBV19 and TRBJ1-6; D possibly corresponds to TRBD1 (6 bases). The CDR3 loop spans 14 amino acids. Germline loops: CDR1 LNHDA, CDR2 SQIVND (reference sequence). The V end lost 5 bases, the J end lost 7 bases, and 12 bases lay between the germline ends. CDR3 amino acids: CASSGTRLNSPLHF. CDR3 coding DNA: TGTGCCAGTAGTGGGACACGGTTAAATTCACCCCTCCACTTT.

The chain is built from TRBV5-6 and TRBJ2-1, with 11 bases lining up with TRBD2. The CDR3 runs to 17 residues. The V and J ends lost 3 bases and 10 bases, in that order; junction bases with no gene match: 15. CDR1 is SGHDT and CDR2 is YYEEEE in the germline V gene. The CDR3 DNA reads TGTGCCAGCAGCTACGTGTCGTTTAGCGGGGGGGCATACGAGCAGTTCTTC. The encoded protein is CASSYVSFSGGAYEQFF.

This clone came up once. This chain connects TRBV13 to TRBJ2-7; D is unresolved. The CDR3 has 12 residues. Trimming took off 5 bases at V and 6 bases at J, with 11 bases between the two ends. Germline V gene sequence: CDR1 PRHDT, CDR2 FYEKMQ (reference sequence). The CDR3 nucleotides are TGTGCCAGCAGCACCCGAGGCAGCGAGCAGTACTTC. Its protein is CASSTRGSEQYF. Full variable domain (remainder filled in from reference TRBV13 and TRBJ2-7): AAGVIQSPRHLIKEKRETATLKCYPIPRHDTVYWYQQGPGQDPQFLISFYEKMQSDKGSIPDRFSAQQFSDYHSELNMSSLELGDSALYFCASSTRGSEQYFGPGTRLTVT.

The gene calls are TRBV27 and TRBJ2-7, with 7 bases lining up with TRBD1. Germline loops: CDR1 MNHEY, CDR2 SMNVEV (reference sequence). V dropped 6 bases and J dropped 2; count of bases not matched to a gene: 4. CDR3 length: 13 residues. For the CDR3, the DNA is TGTGCCAGCAGCCACAGGGGAACCTACGAGCAGTACTTC. Its translation: CASSHRGTYEQYF.

The rearrangement joins TRBV2 to TRBJ1-5, with a weak D call TRBD1 (5 bases). Germline values: CDR1 SNHLY, CDR2 FYNNEI. The CDR3 has 15 amino acids. Trimming removed 2 bases from V and 4 bases from J, with 12 bases in between. The CDR3 protein is CASSESSGRNQPQHF. As DNA, the CDR3 is TGTGCCAGCAGTGAATCTTCAGGGCGGAATCAGCCCCAGCATTTT.

V usage is TRBV19 and J usage is TRBJ1-5, with TRBD1 matching 9 bases. CDR3 length equals 17 residues. Germline CDR1 LNHDA, CDR2 SQIVND (reference sequence). V shed 0 bases, J shed 4 bases, and the junction held 7 bases outside the gene matches. In DNA form, the CDR3 reads TGTGCCAGTAGTATAGATTTCGGGACAGGGTTTAATCAGCCCCAGCATTTT. Translating it yields CASSIDFGTGFNQPQHF.

This chain uses TRBV3-1 (or the pseudogene TRBV3-2) with TRBJ2-3; 10 nucleotides agree with TRBD2. This CDR3 spans 16 amino acids. With 4 bases clipped from V and 3 bases from J, the junction kept 7 bases outside the gene matches. Germline loops: CDR1 LGHDT, CDR2 YNNKEL (reference sequence). The CDR3 DNA reads as TGTGCCAGCAGCCCCTCTAGCGGGGGTTGGACAGATACGCAGTATTTT. Translated: CASSPSSGGWTDTQYF.

The chain carries TRBV5-1 and TRBJ2-2; no clear D gene. Trimming shortened V by 0 bases and J by 7 bases, and 10 bases separated the two germline ends. CDR3 length: 14 amino acids. Germline lookup yields CDR1 SGHRS and CDR2 YFSETQ. CDR3 nucleotide sequence: TGCGCCAGCAGCTTGGGGGCCTACAGCGGGGAGCTGTTTTTT. Encoded protein: CASSLGAYSGELFF. Full variable domain (remainder filled in from reference TRBV5-1 and TRBJ2-2): KAGVTQTPRYLIKTRGQQVTLSCSPISGHRSVSWYQQTPGQGLQFLFEYFSETQRNKGNFPGRFSGRQFSNSRSEMNVSTLELGDSALYLCASSLGAYSGELFFGEGSRLTVL.

The chain carries TRBV9 and TRBJ1-2; D ambiguous. The V end was cut by 3 bases, the J end by 6 bases, with 9 bases between. CDR1 and CDR2 from the germline V gene are SGDLS and YYNGEE. CDR3 length: 12 residues. The CDR3 DNA is TGTGCCAGCAGCGCATGGGAGGATGGCTACACCTTC. Translated: CASSAWEDGYTF.

The V call is TRBV19, the J call TRBJ1-3; TRBD1 aligns across 7 bases. From germline, CDR1 is LNHDA and CDR2 SQIVND (reference sequence). Unmatched junction bases numbered 7, after V lost 7 bases and J lost 1 base. The CDR3 is 15 residues long. The CDR3 protein is CASTTGQVSGNTIYF. In nucleotides, the CDR3 is TGTGCCAGTACCACCGGACAGGTTTCTGGAAACACCATATATTTT.

The rearrangement links TRBV11-2 to TRBJ2-5; 7 nucleotides align to TRBD1. Germline trimming cut 6 bases from V and 3 bases from J; bases unmatched to any gene: 7. The CDR3 has 14 residues. From germline, CDR1 is SGHAT and CDR2 FQNNGV. The CDR3 is CASSETQGKETQYF. DNA of the CDR3: TGTGCCAGCAGTGAGACACAGGGGAAAGAGACCCAGTACTTC.

The CDR3 DNA reads TGTGCCAGCAGCGCGGGACAGGGGTTTGGTTTGAACACTGAAGCTTTCTTT. The encoded protein is CASSAGQGFGLNTEAFF. The V call is TRBV5-4, the J call TRBJ1-1, with TRBD1 identical over 10 bases. In germline, CDR1 is SGHNT, CDR2 YYREEE (reference sequence). The CDR3 is made up of 17 amino acids. V dropped 4 bases and J dropped 0; count of bases not matched to a gene: 9.

The rearrangement joins TRBV7-9 to TRBJ1-6; maybe TRBD1 (6 bases). Germline V gene sequence: CDR1 SEHNR, CDR2 FQNEAQ (reference sequence). The length of the CDR3 is 17 residues. Trimming left V 1 base short and J 7 bases short, with 17 bases between. As DNA, the CDR3 is TGTGCCAGCAGCTTAGGCCGCAGGGGATATTGGAATTCACCCCTCCACTTT. Translating gives CASSLGRRGYWNSPLHF.

The chain links TRBV18 to TRBJ1-2; 8 bases align to TRBD1. J gave up 2 bases and V 1 base, and 6 bases lay outside the gene matches. Per the germline V gene, CDR1 is KGHSH and CDR2 is LQKENI. The CDR3 sequence is 16 residues long. CDR3 nucleotides: TGTGCCAGCTCACCACGACAGGGGCCAAGGAACTATGGCTACACCTTC. Amino acid sequence: CASSPRQGPRNYGYTF.

The V gene is TRBV10-1, the J gene TRBJ2-7; the D is unclear. The CDR3 has 14 amino acids. The germline V and J ends were trimmed by 6 bases and 0 bases, with 12 bases remaining between them. Germline V gene lookup returns CDR1 WNHNN and CDR2 SYGVQD (reference sequence). The CDR3 is CASSSSMLSYEQYF. The CDR3 nucleotides are TGCGCCAGCAGCAGTTCGATGCTCTCCTACGAGCAGTACTTC.

J is TRBJ2-3 and V is TRBV28, with 8 nucleotides matching TRBD2. The CDR3 is made up of 13 amino acids. Looked up from germline, CDR1 is MDHEN and CDR2 is SYDVKM. The V gene end was trimmed by 6 bases and the J gene end by 2 bases; junction bases not matched to a gene: 1. The CDR3 DNA reads as TGTGCCAGCAGAGCGGGGGCCACAGATACGCAGTATTTT. Amino acids: CASRAGATDTQYF.

The rearrangement uses TRBV5-6 and TRBJ1-1, with no clear D. Trimming cost V 1 base and J 0 bases, with 13 bases left between them. The CDR3 is 16 amino acids. Germline loops: CDR1 SGHDT, CDR2 YYEEEE. This CDR3 reads CASSLTPGKMNTEAFF. DNA for the CDR3: TGTGCCAGCAGCTTGACGCCAGGAAAAATGAACACTGAAGCTTTCTTT.

The chain combines TRBV3-1 (or the pseudogene TRBV3-2) with TRBJ2-7; maybe TRBD2 (5 bases). Deletions cut 0 bases from V and 3 bases from J, with 15 bases between. The germline V gene encodes CDR1 LGHDT and CDR2 YNNKEL (reference sequence). There are 16 residues in the CDR3. This CDR3 reads CASSQDSPSLGYEQYF. The CDR3 DNA follows: TGTGCCAGCAGCCAAGATTCCCCTAGCCTGGGCTACGAGCAGTACTTC.

Note on this clone: One end of the junction does not line up with germline, which may come from a read error. This chain links TRBV27 with TRBJ2-7, with D possibly being TRBD1 (6 bases). Germline loops: CDR1 MNHEY, CDR2 SMNVEV (reference sequence). The CDR3 sequence is 12 residues long. The CDR3 bases are TGTGTCAGCAGAACCCGAGGGGGCGAGCAGTACTTC. Translated: CVSRTRGGEQYF.

This chain joins TRBV12-3 or TRBV12-4 and TRBJ1-1; unclear D gene. The length of the CDR3 is 11 residues. The V gene lost 6 bases and the J gene lost 10 bases, with 12 bases spanning the gap. CDR3 region: CASRLDRGAFF. The CDR3 DNA is TGTGCCAGCAGGCTCGACCGCGGAGCTTTCTTT.